One sample yielded the 21 T cell receptor beta chains listed below, sequenced in a study of blood T cell repertoires in COVID-19. Some clones are missing from TCRdb's copy, which holds only in-frame ones; the method was immunoSEQ multiplex PCR. The sample carries approximately 260,000 clones, approximately 90% recorded once. Material: peripheral blood. The receptor set was obtained from a woman in her thirties or forties with acute or convalescent COVID-19.

This clone was picked up one time. The rearrangement uses TRBV6-6 and TRBJ1-1, with TRBD1 identical over 7 bases. The CDR3 totals 14 residues. Trimming at V came to 7 bases and at J to 8 bases, leaving 13 bases not matched to a gene. Germline V gene lookup returns CDR1 MNHNY and CDR2 SVGAGI (reference sequence). Here the CDR3 reads CASNPRTGGSEAFF. The DNA for the CDR3 is TGTGCCAGCAACCCCCGGACAGGTGGGTCCGAAGCTTTCTTT.

This sequence joins TRBV19 and TRBJ2-3, with 7 bases identical to TRBD2. The CDR3 is 15 amino acids. The trim removed 3 bases at V and 0 bases at J, leaving 3 bases unmatched. In germline, CDR1 is LNHDA, CDR2 SQIVND (reference sequence). The CDR3 region is CASSIGSGSTDTQYF. The DNA of the CDR3 is TGTGCCAGTAGTATCGGTAGCGGGAGCACAGATACGCAGTATTTT.

The rearrangement joins TRBV19 to TRBJ1-1; possibly TRBD1 for D (6 bases). The CDR3 sequence is 14 residues long. V lost 6 bases and J 5 bases, leaving 16 bases between the germline ends. Germline V gene data show CDR1 as LNHDA and CDR2 as SQIVND (reference sequence). This chain's CDR3 is CASSLRGDFTEAFF. CDR3 coding DNA: TGTGCCAGTAGCCTCAGGGGCGATTTTACTGAAGCTTTCTTT. Full variable domain (missing parts from reference TRBV19 and TRBJ1-1): DGGITQSPKYLFRKEGQNVTLSCEQNLNHDAMYWYRQDPGQGLRLIYYSQIVNDFQKGDIAEGYSVSREKKESFPLTVTSAQKNPTAFYLCASSLRGDFTEAFFGQGTRLTVV.

The rearrangement links TRBV7-8 to TRBJ1-1; D remains ambiguous. V lost 5 bases and J lost 3, with 16 bases in between. CDR1 is SGHVS and CDR2 is FQNEAQ in the germline V gene. The CDR3 has 15 amino acids. DNA of the CDR3: TGTGCCAGCAGCAAGAGGGAGACGTCGGACACTGAAGCTTTCTTT. Its protein product is CASSKRETSDTEAFF.

The gene calls are TRBV5-1 and TRBJ2-7, with D uncertain. The V end was cut by 0 bases, the J end by 0 bases, with 7 bases between. Germline assignment: CDR1 SGHRS and CDR2 YFSETQ. The CDR3 spans 14 residues. CDR3 sequence reads: CASSLDGASYEQYV. In DNA, the CDR3 is TGCGCCAGCAGCTTGGACGGAGCCTCCTACGAGCAGTACGTC.

The rearrangement joins TRBV3-1 (or the pseudogene TRBV3-2) to TRBJ2-1; D unresolved. There are 14 residues in the CDR3. Trimming took off 0 bases at V and 7 bases at J, with 10 bases between the two ends. Germline CDR1 and CDR2: LGHDT and YNNKEL (reference sequence). DNA for the CDR3: TGTGCCAGCAGCCAAGATCCTAGGTGGAATGAGCAGTTCTTC. Its translation is CASSQDPRWNEQFF.

This rearrangement joins TRBV30 to TRBJ2-5, with 7 bases that match TRBD2. Germline trimming cut 2 bases from V and 1 base from J; bases unmatched to any gene: 10. This CDR3 region has 16 residues. CDR1 is GTSNPN, CDR2 SVGIG, per germline (reference sequence). This CDR3 is CAWSPRPWGGQETQYF. The DNA for the CDR3 is TGTGCCTGGAGTCCGAGACCCTGGGGGGGCCAAGAGACCCAGTACTTC.

The J gene is TRBJ1-3, the V gene TRBV25-1; maybe TRBD1 (6 bases). CDR1 is MGHDK, CDR2 SYGVNS, per germline. The CDR3 loop spans 16 amino acids. Trimming removed 4 bases from V and 0 bases from J, with 13 bases in between. Here the CDR3 reads CASSGYRDNSGNTIYF. The CDR3 coding sequence is TGTGCCAGCAGTGGCTACCGGGACAACTCTGGAAACACCATATATTTT.

In this sample, this clone turned up once. The DNA for the CDR3 is TGTGCCAGCAGGTTAGCGGGGGGATACAATGAGCAGTTCTTC. It specifies CASRLAGGYNEQFF. The chain uses TRBV7-3 and TRBJ2-1, with TRBD2 matching over 10 bases. Trimming removed 6 bases from V and 4 bases from J; junction bases left unmatched: 3. Germline CDR1 reads SGHTA; CDR2 reads FQGTGA. This CDR3 has 14 amino acids.

J is TRBJ2-1 and V is TRBV4-1, with 7 bases fitting TRBD2. Trimming at V came to 0 bases and at J to 8 bases, leaving 7 bases not matched to a gene. The V gene's germline CDR1 is MGHRA and CDR2 YSYEKL. This CDR3 is 15 amino acids long. The CDR3 reads CASSQDPWGGDEQFF. The CDR3 DNA follows: TGCGCCAGCAGCCAAGATCCCTGGGGGGGGGATGAGCAGTTCTTC.

The V and J genes are TRBV19 and TRBJ2-7; TRBD1 matches at 10 bases. V was pared by 6 bases and J by 3 bases, with 8 bases of the junction left unmatched. The germline V gene has CDR1 LNHDA and CDR2 SQIVND (reference sequence). The CDR3 extends over 15 amino acids. Here the CDR3 DNA reads TGTGCCAGTAGCCTTAGGGGGACAGGGGTCTACGAGCAGTACGTC. As protein: CASSLRGTGVYEQYV.

For the CDR3, the DNA is TGTGCCAGCTCACCACTGGCCGGGACAGGCAACACTGAAGCTTTCTTT. Translating gives CASSPLAGTGNTEAFF. The J gene is TRBJ1-1, the V gene TRBV18; 8 bases are shared with TRBD1. The CDR3 contains 16 residues. Unmatched junction bases numbered 6, after V lost 1 base and J lost 2 bases. CDR1 and CDR2 from the germline V gene are KGHSH and LQKENI. The whole variable domain, filled in from reference TRBV18 and TRBJ1-1, reads NAGVMQNPRHLVRRRGQEARLRCSPMKGHSHVYWYRQLPEEGLKFMVYLQKENIIDESGMPKERFSAEFPKEGPSILRIQQVVRGDSAAYFCASSPLAGTGNTEAFFGQGTRLTVV.

The chain uses TRBV6-6 and TRBJ1-2; a weak D match, TRBD1 (5 bases). The CDR3 length is 15 residues. The germline V and J ends were trimmed by 6 bases and 4 bases, with 18 bases remaining between them. Germline V gives CDR1 MNHNY, CDR2 SVGAGI (reference sequence). The CDR3 loop reads CASSPGGRRVYGYTF. CDR3 nucleotides: TGTGCCAGCAGCCCCGGGGGGAGACGGGTCTATGGCTACACCTTC.

The chain has TRBV30 and TRBJ2-5; TRBD2 aligns across 9 bases. This CDR3 region has 13 residues. The germline V gene has CDR1 GTSNPN and CDR2 SVGIG (reference sequence). V shed 3 bases, J shed 6 bases, and the junction held 5 bases outside the gene matches. The CDR3, as DNA: TGTGCCTGGAGGCGGGGGGGCGGCCAGACCCAGTACTTC. It encodes CAWRRGGGQTQYF.

The chain carries TRBV27 and TRBJ2-1; 13 positions agree with TRBD2. Germline V lookup: CDR1 MNHEY, CDR2 SMNVEV (reference sequence). The CDR3 totals 15 residues. With 4 bases clipped from V and 4 bases from J, the junction kept 1 base outside the gene matches. Here the CDR3 DNA reads TGTGCCAGCAGTTGGGGACTAGCGGGATACAATGAGCAGTTCTTC. It translates to CASSWGLAGYNEQFF.

J is TRBJ2-4 and V is TRBV9; 9 nucleotides agree with TRBD2. This CDR3 has 15 amino acids. Germline-derived CDR1 and CDR2 are SGDLS and YYNGEE. J gave up 6 bases and V 2 bases, and 6 bases lay outside the gene matches. CDR3 coding DNA: TGTGCCAGCAGCGTTAGCGGGGGAGTGGGAAACATTCAGTACTTC. Its translation is CASSVSGGVGNIQYF.

This clone appeared a single time. The genes are TRBV19 and TRBJ1-1; D may be TRBD1 (6 bases). The CDR3 has 14 residues. V dropped 3 bases and J dropped 6 bases, with 14 bases sitting between them. Germline V gene data show CDR1 as LNHDA and CDR2 as SQIVND (reference sequence). DNA of the CDR3: TGTGCCAGTAGTATTATTGGGGGCCGGGCTGAAGCTTTCTTT. It translates to CASSIIGGRAEAFF. The complete variable domain, with remaining parts taken from reference TRBV19 and TRBJ1-1, reads DGGITQSPKYLFRKEGQNVTLSCEQNLNHDAMYWYRQDPGQGLRLIYYSQIVNDFQKGDIAEGYSVSREKKESFPLTVTSAQKNPTAFYLCASSIIGGRAEAFFGQGTRLTVV.

The rearrangement links TRBV2 to TRBJ2-5; D unresolved. Trimming pared 0 bases from V and 4 bases from J, leaving 21 bases between. In germline, CDR1 is SNHLY, CDR2 FYNNEI. The CDR3 is 18 residues long. The CDR3 loop is CASSEAGRSTPLGETQYF. The CDR3 nucleotides are TGTGCCAGCAGTGAAGCGGGCCGGTCGACCCCTTTGGGAGAGACCCAGTACTTC.

The CDR3 loop reads CASSRDRGGEQFF. CDR3 coding DNA: TGTGCCAGCAGCCGGGACAGGGGTGGGGAGCAGTTCTTC. The chain carries TRBV9 and TRBJ2-1; 10 bases are shared with TRBD1. The V gene's germline CDR1 is SGDLS and CDR2 YYNGEE. This CDR3 region has 13 residues. The J segment lost 10 bases and the V segment lost 4 bases, leaving 5 bases of the junction unmatched.

The V gene is TRBV6-5, the J gene TRBJ1-1, with D uncertain. The CDR3 extends over 14 amino acids. V was trimmed by 0 bases and J by 5 bases, leaving 10 bases between them. Germline V gene data show CDR1 as MNHEY and CDR2 as SVGAGI. The CDR3 loop is CASSYSVVETEAFF. CDR3 nucleotide sequence: TGTGCCAGCAGTTACTCGGTAGTTGAAACTGAAGCTTTCTTT.

This clone was picked up one time. The chain joins TRBV7-8 to TRBJ2-3, with D tentatively TRBD1 (7 bases). This CDR3 region has 15 residues. V gave up 4 bases and J gave up 3 bases, with 14 bases separating them. The germline gives CDR1 SGHVS, CDR2 FQNEAQ. The CDR3 reads CASSYGAGGTDTQYF. For the CDR3, the DNA is TGTGCCAGCAGCTACGGGGCAGGGGGGACAGATACGCAGTATTTT.